This section outlines one T cell receptor (delta chain) sequence together with its context. The antigen is unknown. This entry belongs to a study of human gamma delta and Vdelta1 T cells. The study's findings and limits: Polyclonal Delta One T cells reportedly showed broad cytotoxic targeting of acute myeloid leukemia.

V dropped 5 bases and J dropped 4; count of bases not matched to a gene: 22. Germline CDR1 TSWWSYY, CDR2 QGS. The length of the CDR3 is 21 residues. TCRdb redid clone calling on the PCR reads using CATT. The sample carries about 6,500 delta-chain clones, about 43% recorded once. This TCR was recovered from a human donor in good health. The rearrangement links TRDV1 to TRDJ1, with 13 bases aligning to TRDD3. Sequences were obtained from Vdelta1 gamma-delta T cells from blood grown in culture (DOT cells). In nucleotides, the CDR3 is TGTGCTCTTGGGCGTCTTCCTACCGGGTCGTACTGGGGGATACGAAACGATAAACTCATCTTT. The encoded protein is CALGRLPTGSYWGIRNDKLIF.